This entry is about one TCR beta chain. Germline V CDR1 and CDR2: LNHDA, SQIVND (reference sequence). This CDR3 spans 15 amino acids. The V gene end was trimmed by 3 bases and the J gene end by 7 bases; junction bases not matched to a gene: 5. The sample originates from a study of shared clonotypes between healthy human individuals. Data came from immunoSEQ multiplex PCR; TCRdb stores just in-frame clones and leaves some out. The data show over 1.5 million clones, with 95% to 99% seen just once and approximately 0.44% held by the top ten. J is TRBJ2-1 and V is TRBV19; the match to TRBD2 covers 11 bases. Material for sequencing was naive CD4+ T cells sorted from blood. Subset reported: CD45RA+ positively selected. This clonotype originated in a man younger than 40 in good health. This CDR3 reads CASSIRASGRNEQFF. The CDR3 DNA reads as TGTGCCAGTAGTATCCGGGCTAGCGGGAGGAATGAGCAGTTCTTC.